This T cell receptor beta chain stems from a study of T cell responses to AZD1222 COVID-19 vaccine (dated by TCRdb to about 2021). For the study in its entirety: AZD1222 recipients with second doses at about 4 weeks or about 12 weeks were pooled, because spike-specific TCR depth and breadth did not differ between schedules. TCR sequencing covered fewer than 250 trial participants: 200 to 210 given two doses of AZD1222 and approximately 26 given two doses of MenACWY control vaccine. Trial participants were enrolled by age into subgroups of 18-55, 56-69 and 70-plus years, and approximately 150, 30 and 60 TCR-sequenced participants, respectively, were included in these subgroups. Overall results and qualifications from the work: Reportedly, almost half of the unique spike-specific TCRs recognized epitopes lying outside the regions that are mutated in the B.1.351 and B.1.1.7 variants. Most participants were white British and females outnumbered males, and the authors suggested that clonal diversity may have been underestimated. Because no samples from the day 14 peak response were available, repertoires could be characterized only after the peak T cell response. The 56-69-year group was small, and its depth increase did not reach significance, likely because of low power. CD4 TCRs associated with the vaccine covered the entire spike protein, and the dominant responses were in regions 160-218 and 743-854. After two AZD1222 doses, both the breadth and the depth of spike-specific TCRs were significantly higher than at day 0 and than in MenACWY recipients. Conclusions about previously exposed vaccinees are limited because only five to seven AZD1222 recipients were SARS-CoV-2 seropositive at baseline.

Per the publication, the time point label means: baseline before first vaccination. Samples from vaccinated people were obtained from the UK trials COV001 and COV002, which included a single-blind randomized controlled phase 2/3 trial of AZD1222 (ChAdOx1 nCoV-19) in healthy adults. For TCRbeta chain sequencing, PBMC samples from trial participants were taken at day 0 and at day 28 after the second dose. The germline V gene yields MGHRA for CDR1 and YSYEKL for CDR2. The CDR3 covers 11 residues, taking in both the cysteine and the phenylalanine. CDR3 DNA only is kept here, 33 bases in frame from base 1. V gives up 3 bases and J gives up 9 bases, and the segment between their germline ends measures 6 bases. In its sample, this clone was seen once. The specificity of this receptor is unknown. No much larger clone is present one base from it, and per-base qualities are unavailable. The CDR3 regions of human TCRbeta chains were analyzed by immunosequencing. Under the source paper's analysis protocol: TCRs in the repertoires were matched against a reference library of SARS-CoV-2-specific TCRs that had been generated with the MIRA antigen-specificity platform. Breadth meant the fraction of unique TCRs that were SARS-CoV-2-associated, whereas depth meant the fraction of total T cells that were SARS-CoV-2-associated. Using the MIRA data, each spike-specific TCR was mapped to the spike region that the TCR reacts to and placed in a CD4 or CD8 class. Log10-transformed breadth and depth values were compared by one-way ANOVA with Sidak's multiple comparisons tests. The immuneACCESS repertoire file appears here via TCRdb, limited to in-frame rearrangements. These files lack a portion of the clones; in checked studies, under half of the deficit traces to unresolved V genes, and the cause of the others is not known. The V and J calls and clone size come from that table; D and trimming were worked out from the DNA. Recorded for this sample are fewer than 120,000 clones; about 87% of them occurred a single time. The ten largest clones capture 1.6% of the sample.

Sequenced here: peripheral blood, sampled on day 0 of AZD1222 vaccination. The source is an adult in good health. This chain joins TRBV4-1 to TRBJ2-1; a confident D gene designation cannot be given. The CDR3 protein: CASSQGVEQFF. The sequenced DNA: TGCGCCAGCAGCCAGGGCGTTGAGCAGTTCTTC.